This passage covers 12 T cell receptor beta chains from one sample sequenced in a study of cytomegalovirus exposure and HLA in healthy donors (dated by TCRdb to 2016 to 2017). The library came from the immunoSEQ multiplex PCR assay. For the multiplex PCR, a mixture combining 60 forward primers for TCR Vbeta segments and 13 reverse primers for TCR Jbeta segments was used. TCRdb retrieved this table from immuneACCESS and kept in-frame rearrangements only. Not all clones are present; in checked studies, unresolved V genes account for under half, and no reason is known for the remainder. Across this sample there are some 150,000 clones, with more than 70% seen only once. The ten largest clones represent approximately 3.2% of the sample. Sequencing used PBMCs. These receptors came from a man aged 40-49 years in good health and CMV-seronegative.

This clone was seen a single time. The chain joins TRBV10-3 to TRBJ1-6, with 9 bases lining up with TRBD1. Per the germline V gene, CDR1 is ENHRY and CDR2 is SYGVKD. V lost 5 bases, J lost 0 bases, and 8 bases stayed unmatched. This CDR3 comprises 18 residues. CDR3 protein: CAISSPGQGSSYNSPLHF. The CDR3 DNA reads as TGTGCCATCAGTTCACCGGGACAGGGTTCCTCCTATAATTCACCCCTCCACTTT.

The chain is built from TRBV28 and TRBJ2-2; D may be TRBD2 (6 bases). Germline-derived CDR1 and CDR2 are MDHEN and SYDVKM. V lost 3 bases and J 6 bases, leaving 20 bases between the germline ends. CDR3 length: 17 residues. The CDR3 DNA is TGTGCCAGCAGTTTGGTAACGGGCGCAGTAGCGGCCGGGGAGCTGTTTTTT. This gives the protein CASSLVTGAVAAGELFF. Complete variable domain (other parts from reference TRBV28 and TRBJ2-2): DVKVTQSSRYLVKRTGEKVFLECVQDMDHENMFWYRQDPGLGLRLIYFSYDVKMKEKGDIPEGYSVSREKKERFSLILESASTNQTSMYLCASSLVTGAVAAGELFFGEGSRLTVL.

The J gene is TRBJ2-7, the V gene TRBV6-6, with 7 bases aligning to TRBD1. The CDR3 is 15 residues long. Per germline, CDR1 MNHNY and CDR2 SVGAGI (reference sequence). The V and J ends lost 2 bases and 0 bases, in that order; junction bases with no gene match: 4. CDR3 sequence: CASSYTTGSSYEQYF. The CDR3 bases are TGTGCCAGCAGTTACACGACAGGGAGCTCCTACGAGCAGTACTTC.

The chain uses TRBV18 and TRBJ2-2, with D possibly TRBD1 on 6 matching bases. CDR3 length: 16 residues. Between the trimmed V and J ends, which lost 0 bases and 4 bases, there was a span of 12 bases. The germline V gene has CDR1 KGHSH and CDR2 LQKENI. CDR3 coding DNA: TGTGCCAGCTCACCACCGTATCCAGGGGCCACCGGGGAGCTGTTTTTT. Amino acid sequence: CASSPPYPGATGELFF.

The chain couples TRBV30 to TRBJ2-2, with TRBD2 matching over 11 bases. V shed 3 bases and J 5 bases; nucleotides not matched to a gene: 5. The CDR3 has 15 amino acids. CDR1 is GTSNPN, CDR2 SVGIG, per germline (reference sequence). CDR3 in DNA: TGTGCCTGGAGCCTAGCGGGGGGAAGGACCGGGGAGCTGTTTTTT. Translation gives CAWSLAGGRTGELFF.

V gene TRBV28 combines with J gene TRBJ2-1, with D possibly being TRBD2 (6 bases). From germline, CDR1 is MDHEN and CDR2 SYDVKM. The CDR3 sequence is 15 residues long. Trimming took 5 bases from V and 6 from J, leaving 17 bases between them. The CDR3 DNA reads TGTGCCAGCAGTCAACCCGGGACTGGGGCCAATGAGCAGTTCTTC. Translation: CASSQPGTGANEQFF. Variable domain in full (rest from reference TRBV28 and TRBJ2-1): DVKVTQSSRYLVKRTGEKVFLECVQDMDHENMFWYRQDPGLGLRLIYFSYDVKMKEKGDIPEGYSVSREKKERFSLILESASTNQTSMYLCASSQPGTGANEQFFGPGTRLTVL.

V is TRBV5-4 and J is TRBJ1-1, with 9 positions matching TRBD1. CDR3 size: 14 residues. Germline CDR1 is SGHNT and CDR2 is YYREEE (reference sequence). V lost 0 bases, J lost 5 bases, and 2 bases stayed unmatched. The CDR3 region has the DNA TGTGCCAGCAGCTTGGAGGACAGGGGTACTGAAGCTTTCTTT. Translated: CASSLEDRGTEAFF.

There are a few counts of this clone. The chain uses TRBV6-5 and TRBJ1-6, with TRBD1 identical over 7 bases. J gave up 9 bases and V 7 bases, and 12 bases lay outside the gene matches. CDR1 is MNHEY, CDR2 SVGAGI, per germline. This CDR3 contains 15 residues. The CDR3 is CASTSSRGSISPLHF. Written as DNA, the CDR3 is TGTGCCAGCACCTCGAGCAGGGGGTCGATTTCACCCCTCCACTTT.

This chain connects TRBV15 to TRBJ2-1; the D is unclear. CDR1 and CDR2 from the germline V gene are LNHNV and YYDKDF (reference sequence). Trimming took off 0 bases at V and 1 base at J, with 10 bases between the two ends. The CDR3 covers 16 residues. The CDR3 DNA reads TGTGCCACCAGCAGAGAAAGCTCGCGGTCCTACAATGAGCAGTTCTTC. Amino acid sequence: CATSRESSRSYNEQFF.

The rearrangement uses TRBV19 and TRBJ2-5, with D tentatively TRBD2 (6 bases). The V gene's germline CDR1 is LNHDA and CDR2 SQIVND (reference sequence). The CDR3 sequence is 15 residues long. V lost 7 bases, J lost 2 bases, and 17 bases lay in between. As DNA, the CDR3 is TGTGCCAGTACCCAAGGGAACGGGGGACAAGAGACCCAGTACTTC. This gives the protein CASTQGNGGQETQYF.

This clone was found a few times. The chain links TRBV6-5 to TRBJ2-7; D might be TRBD1 (5 bases). The CDR3 sequence is 14 residues long. Trimming pared 6 bases from V and 0 bases from J, leaving 12 bases between. Germline-derived CDR1 and CDR2 are MNHEY and SVGAGI. The CDR3 DNA follows: TGTGCCAGCAGCCGCGACAGCGTCTCCTACGAGCAGTACTTC. Protein sequence: CASSRDSVSYEQYF.

This rearrangement joins TRBV4-1 to TRBJ1-6; D not resolved. CDR1 and CDR2 (germline): MGHRA, YSYEKL. The V end lost 4 bases, the J end lost 1 base, and 5 bases lay between the germline ends. This CDR3 is built from 14 residues. In DNA form, the CDR3 reads TGCGCCAGCAGCCTGGCATCCTATAATTCACCCCTCCACTTT. Its translation: CASSLASYNSPLHF.